The T cell receptor beta chain described here comes from a study of shared clonotypes between healthy human individuals. At the level of the study: The donor group consisted of two women and a few men, aged 18 to 49. Findings and limits, study-wide: Relative to their counterparts shared across all four donors, non-shared clonotypes exhibited diminished generation probabilities.

Both subsets, CD45RA+ naive and CD45RA-negative memory, were split from the CD4+ cells. V was pared by 1 base and J by 4 bases, with 7 bases between. CDR1 is SEHNR, CDR2 FQNEAQ, per germline (reference sequence). There are 13 residues in the CDR3. Assay used: immunoSEQ multiplex PCR; TCRdb lists only in-frame clones, some missing. The sample consists of 2,100,000 or so clones, around 95% of them appearing once. To note about this clone: The antigen is undetermined. Distinct nucleotide sequences in the sample also encode this CDR3.

The material sequenced was naive CD4+ T cells sorted from blood. Subset of the sample: CD45RA+ positively selected. This rearrangement joins TRBV7-9 to TRBJ1-2, with D unclear. The sequence was collected from a man between 18 and 29 years old in good health. In DNA, the CDR3 is TGTGCCAGCAGCTTAGGTTCTGGCTATGGCTACACCTTC. It encodes CASSLGSGYGYTF. Full variable domain (outside the CDR3, taken from reference TRBV7-9 and TRBJ1-2): DTGVSQNPRHKITKRGQNVTFRCDPISEHNRLYWYRQTLGQGPEFLTYFQNEAQLEKSRLLSDRFSAERPKGSFSTLEIQRTEQGDSAMYLCASSLGSGYGYTFGSGTRLTVV.